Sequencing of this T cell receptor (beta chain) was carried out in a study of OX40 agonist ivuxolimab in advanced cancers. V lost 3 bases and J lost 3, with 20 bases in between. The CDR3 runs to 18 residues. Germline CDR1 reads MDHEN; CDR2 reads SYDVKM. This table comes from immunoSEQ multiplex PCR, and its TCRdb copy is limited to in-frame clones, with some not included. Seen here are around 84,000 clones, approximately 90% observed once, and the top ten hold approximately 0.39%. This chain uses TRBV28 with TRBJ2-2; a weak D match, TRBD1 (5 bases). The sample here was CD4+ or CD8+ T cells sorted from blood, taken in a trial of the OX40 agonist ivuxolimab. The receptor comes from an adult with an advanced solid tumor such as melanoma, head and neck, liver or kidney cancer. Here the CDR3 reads CASSFLGAWQGYTGELFF. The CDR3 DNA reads TGTGCCAGCAGTTTCTTAGGGGCTTGGCAGGGATACACCGGGGAGCTGTTTTTT.